These T cell receptor beta chains were read from a single sample in a study of early T cells in non-severe SARS-CoV-2 infection. TCRdb re-analysed the 5' RACE reads in MiXCR, keeping a single row per CDR3 protein. The repertoire holds 50,000 or so distinct CDR3 sequences, with about an eighth as singletons. Sample: whole blood. The source of these receptors is an adult who was a healthcare worker with PCR-confirmed SARS-CoV-2 infection or an uninfected control (not recorded which). The CDR3 runs from the conserved cysteine through the conserved F or W. A D gene is named only where the DNA matches it firmly. Part of the rows lack a size; the others show once, few, many or a class for expanded clones.

>TRBV7-2|TRBJ2-5|TRBD2|many
CASSSGLAGQETQYF
TGTGCCAGCAGCTCGGGACTAGCGGGACAAGAGACCCAGTACTTC
>TRBV24-1|TRBJ2-7|.|.
CATSDWNEQYF
TGTGCCACCAGTGATTGGAACGAGCAGTACTTC
>TRBV6-2/TRBV6-3|TRBJ2-7|.|few
CASSSSRSYEQYF
TGTGCCAGCAGTTCAAGTCGCTCCTACGAGCAGTACTTC
>TRBV18|TRBJ1-1|TRBD1|many
CASSQTGGPEAFF
TGTGCCAGCTCACAAACAGGGGGCCCTGAAGCTTTCTTT
>TRBV6-5|TRBJ1-5|.|many
CASSPRGEGGQPQHF
TGTGCCAGCAGCCCGAGGGGGGAAGGAGGGCAGCCCCAGCATTTT
>TRBV11-3|TRBJ2-1|.|few
CASSLALSNNNEQFF
TGTGCCAGCAGCTTAGCACTCTCTAATAACAATGAGCAGTTCTTC
>TRBV9|TRBJ1-1|TRBD1|.
CASSGRGPNTEAFF
TGTGCCAGCAGCGGAAGGGGGCCGAACACTGAAGCTTTCTTT
>TRBV7-9|TRBJ2-2|TRBD2|.
CASSPQKAGGRNGELFF
TGTGCCAGCAGCCCCCAAAAAGCGGGAGGAAGGAACGGGGAGCTGTTTTTT
>TRBV9|TRBJ2-3|.|many
CASSVGGTPSTDTQYF
TGTGCCAGCAGCGTAGGAGGGACCCCTAGCACAGATACGCAGTATTTT
>TRBV24-1|TRBJ2-3|.|few
CATSDLQSGTDTQYF
TGTGCCACCAGTGATTTGCAATCGGGCACAGATACGCAGTATTTT
>TRBV29-1|TRBJ2-5|.|many
CSVLGRLQETQYF
TGCAGCGTGTTGGGGCGGCTCCAAGAGACCCAGTACTTC
>TRBV29-1|TRBJ2-5|TRBD1|many
CSVGKGGRETQYF
TGCAGCGTTGGAAAAGGGGGCAGAGAGACCCAGTACTTC
>TRBV29-1|TRBJ1-2|TRBD1|many
CSVEDRDRDHYGYTF
TGCAGCGTTGAAGATAGGGACAGGGACCACTATGGCTACACCTTC
>TRBV27|TRBJ2-6|.|few
CASSLVGSGANVLTF
TGTGCCAGCAGTCTGGTAGGCTCTGGGGCCAACGTCCTGACTTTC
>TRBV19|TRBJ1-1|TRBD1|.
CASSMAIATGRNTEAFF
TGTGCCAGTAGTATGGCCATTGCGACAGGGCGAAACACTGAAGCTTTCTTT
>TRBV7-9|TRBJ2-2|TRBD1|.
CASSEDRERTGELFF
TGTGCCAGCAGCGAGGACAGGGAGAGGACCGGGGAGCTGTTTTTT
>TRBV7-3|TRBJ2-3|TRBD2|many
CASSQTSGSDTQYF
TGTGCCAGCAGCCAAACTAGCGGGAGCGATACGCAGTATTTT
>TRBV4-3|TRBJ2-2|.|.
CASSPRRHQDPNLTGELFF
TGCGCCAGCAGCCCCCGTCGACACCAGGATCCTAACCTCACCGGGGAGCTGTTTTTT
>TRBV5-1|TRBJ2-5|.|many
CASSSRQYQETQYF
TGCGCCAGCAGCTCCCGACAATACCAAGAGACCCAGTACTTC
>TRBV12-3/TRBV12-4|TRBJ1-4|TRBD1|many
CASRGQRNEKLFF
TGTGCCAGCCGGGGACAGCGTAATGAAAAACTGTTTTTT
>TRBV20-1|TRBJ2-4|TRBD2|many
CSAGTSGRAKNIQYF
TGCAGTGCCGGGACTAGCGGCAGAGCCAAAAACATTCAGTACTTC
>TRBV11-3|TRBJ2-3|.|many
CASSLTSTDTQYF
TGTGCCAGCAGCCTTACTAGCACAGATACGCAGTATTTT
>TRBV6-5|TRBJ1-1|.|medium-sized
CASSYAGVEAFF
TGTGCCAGCAGTTACGCGGGAGTCGAAGCTTTCTTT
>TRBV7-9|TRBJ2-3|.|many
CASSSLIGPTDTQYF
TGTGCCAGCAGCTCCCTGATTGGGCCCACAGATACGCAGTATTTT
>TRBV19|TRBJ1-2|.|.
CASSFRGMGGYTF
TGTGCCAGTAGTTTCAGGGGAATGGGCGGCTACACCTTC
>TRBV25-1|TRBJ2-3|.|few
CASSLPRGITDTQYF
TGTGCCAGCAGTTTGCCCAGGGGAATTACAGATACGCAGTATTTT
>TRBV3-1|TRBJ2-1|TRBD2|few
CASSQDLGGRAYEQFF
TGTGCCAGCAGCCAAGATCTTGGCGGGAGGGCCTATGAGCAGTTCTTC
>TRBV11-2|TRBJ2-7|.|.
CASSFRWEYEQYF
TGTGCCAGCAGCTTTCGATGGGAGTACGAGCAGTACTTC
>TRBV7-8|TRBJ1-5|.|many
CASSLAPVNQPQHF
TGTGCCAGCAGCTTAGCGCCAGTTAATCAGCCCCAGCATTTT
>TRBV5-1|TRBJ1-1|.|many
CASSLRGMNTEAFF
TGCGCCAGCAGCTTGCGGGGAATGAACACTGAAGCTTTCTTT
>TRBV6-2/TRBV6-3|TRBJ2-5|TRBD2|.
CASSSWTSGRETQYF
TGTGCCAGCAGTTCATGGACTAGCGGGAGGGAGACCCAGTACTTC
>TRBV7-2|TRBJ2-6|.|.
CASSPPDWISGANVLTF
TGTGCCAGCAGTCCCCCGGACTGGATCTCTGGGGCCAACGTCCTGACTTTC
>TRBV2|TRBJ1-5|.|.
CASTQGGNQPQHF
TGTGCCAGCACGCAGGGAGGCAATCAGCCCCAGCATTTT
>TRBV9|TRBJ1-1|TRBD1|few
CASSLDDRVSEAFF
TGTGCCAGCAGCCTAGATGACAGGGTTTCTGAAGCTTTCTTT
>TRBV14|TRBJ2-3|.|few
CASSQDLGTDTQYF
TGTGCCAGCAGCCAAGATTTGGGCACAGATACGCAGTATTTT
>TRBV7-2|TRBJ2-3|.|.
CASSLDHTDTQYF
TGTGCCAGCAGCTTAGACCACACAGATACGCAGTATTTT
>TRBV7-2|TRBJ1-1|TRBD1|.
CASSLWTGMATEAFF
TGTGCCAGCAGCCTGTGGACAGGGATGGCCACTGAAGCTTTCTTT
>TRBV7-3|TRBJ2-5|TRBD1|medium-sized
CASSMTGQQTQYF
TGTGCCAGCAGCATGACGGGACAGCAGACCCAGTACTTC
>TRBV15|TRBJ1-1|.|.
CATSRVGDTEAFF
TGTGCCACCAGCAGGGTGGGTGATACTGAAGCTTTCTTT
>TRBV6-2/TRBV6-3|TRBJ1-2|TRBD1|.
CASSYIGTDYGYTF
TGTGCCAGCAGTTATATTGGGACAGACTATGGCTACACCTTC
>TRBV7-8|TRBJ2-3|.|.
CASSQSTDTQYF
TGTGCCAGCAGCCAGAGCACAGATACGCAGTATTTT
>TRBV20-1|TRBJ2-7|TRBD2|.
CSAGTGLAGYEQYF
TGCAGTGCTGGAACGGGACTAGCGGGGTACGAGCAGTACTTC
>TRBV5-1|TRBJ1-3|.|.
CASTGDGNTIYF
TGCGCCAGCACAGGTGACGGAAACACCATATATTTT
>TRBV4-3|TRBJ2-2|.|many
CASSRNTGELFF
TGCGCCAGCAGCCGGAACACCGGGGAGCTGTTTTTT
>TRBV9|TRBJ2-7|TRBD2|few
CASSTLAGGGEQYF
TGTGCCAGCAGCACCCTAGCGGGAGGGGGCGAGCAGTACTTC
>TRBV6-4|TRBJ2-2|TRBD1|few
CASSRTGDGPTGELFF
TGTGCCAGCAGTAGGACAGGCGATGGACCCACCGGGGAGCTGTTTTTT
>TRBV7-8|TRBJ2-1|.|many
CASSPINEQFF
TGTGCCAGCAGCCCAATCAATGAGCAGTTCTTC
>TRBV20-1|TRBJ2-1|TRBD2|many
CSAILAELSYNEQFF
TGCAGTGCCATACTAGCGGAACTCTCCTACAATGAGCAGTTCTTC
>TRBV4-1|TRBJ1-6|.|many
CASSHPRGGGNSPLHF
TGCGCCAGCAGCCATCCGCGGGGAGGGGGTAATTCACCCCTCCACTTT
>TRBV9|TRBJ2-2|TRBD2|.
CASSPEALAGGTGELFF
TGTGCCAGCAGCCCCGAGGCACTAGCGGGTGGCACCGGGGAGCTGTTTTTT
>TRBV4-3|TRBJ1-1|.|many
CASSPTGNTEAFF
TGCGCCAGCAGCCCGACAGGGAACACTGAAGCTTTCTTT
>TRBV20-1|TRBJ1-2|.|many
CSASPGHPNYGYTF
TGCAGTGCTTCTCCGGGACATCCTAACTATGGCTACACCTTC
>TRBV29-1|TRBJ2-1|.|.
CSVDGLSTYNEQFF
TGCAGCGTTGACGGGCTGAGCACCTACAATGAGCAGTTCTTC
>TRBV20-1|TRBJ1-2|.|few
CSAKRGVYGYTF
TGCAGTGCTAAGAGGGGTGTCTATGGCTACACCTTC
>TRBV20-1|TRBJ2-1|TRBD2|few
CSARGSSGKDNEQFF
TGCAGTGCTAGAGGGTCTAGCGGGAAGGACAATGAGCAGTTCTTC